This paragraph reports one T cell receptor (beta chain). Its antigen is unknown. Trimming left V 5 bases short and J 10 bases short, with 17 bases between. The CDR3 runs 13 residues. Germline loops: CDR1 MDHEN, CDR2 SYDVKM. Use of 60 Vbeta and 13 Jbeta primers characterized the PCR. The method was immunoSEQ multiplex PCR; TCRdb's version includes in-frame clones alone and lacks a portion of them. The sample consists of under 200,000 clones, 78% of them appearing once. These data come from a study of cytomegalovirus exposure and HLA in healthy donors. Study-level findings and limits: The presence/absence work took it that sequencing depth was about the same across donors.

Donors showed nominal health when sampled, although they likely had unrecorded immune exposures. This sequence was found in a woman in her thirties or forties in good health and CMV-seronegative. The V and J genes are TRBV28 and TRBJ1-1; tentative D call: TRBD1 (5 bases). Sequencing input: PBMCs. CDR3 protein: CASSPPRSGGAFF. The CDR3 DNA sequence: TGTGCCAGCAGTCCCCCCCGGTCGGGGGGAGCTTTCTTT.